Sequencing of this TCR beta chain was carried out in a study of regulatory T cells in long-lasting Graves disease. The wider study: Newly diagnosed Graves' patients took antithyroid drugs under 3 months. General study points: The study examined only peripheral blood, not thyroid tissue. Among samples with persistent disease, TRBV28, TRBJ1-2 and TRBJ2-5 were favored.

Noted time point: newly diagnosed GD, antithyroid drugs for less than 3 months. The TCR library used RNA extracted from PBMCs. Building the TCR beta libraries relied on iRepertoire HTBI primers, and CDR3 regions underwent Arm-PCR. From the multiplex PCR reads, TCRdb called clonotypes with MiXCR, one entry per CDR3 protein. This table holds around 250,000 distinct CDR3 sequences, roughly a fifth found once. V gave up 5 bases and J gave up 6 bases, with 13 bases separating them. The CDR3 sequence is 14 residues long. In its sample, this clonotype was seen many times. Its matching antigen is unknown. This clonotype was obtained from a female donor with Graves disease. J is TRBJ2-2 and V is TRBV12-3 or TRBV12-4; no clear D. The specimen was peripheral blood mononuclear cells (PBMCs), collected at new diagnosis, from a patient treated with antithyroid drugs. CDR3 amino acids: CASSRRQQSGELFF. CDR3 nucleotide sequence: TGTGCCAGCAGTCGCAGACAACAATCCGGGGAGCTGTTTTTT.